Described below is a single T cell receptor beta chain sequence and its context. Its target is not known. TCRdb reprocessed the RT-PCR reads with MiXCR, giving one entry per CDR3 protein. The sample yields 450,000 to 550,000 distinct CDR3 sequences, 25% seen once. The data were taken from a study of response to subunit inactivated influenza vaccine. Findings and limits, study-wide: Each seasonal influenza vaccination recruits few new T cells, the authors suggested.

The CDR3 contains 14 residues. V lost 3 bases, J lost 3 bases, and 9 bases lay in between. Germline-derived CDR1 and CDR2 are DFQATT and SNEGSKA (reference sequence). Sequencing was performed on CD4+ T cells sorted from PBMCs, taken roughly 5 days after vaccination. This chain connects TRBV20-1 to TRBJ1-6; D possibly corresponds to TRBD1 (6 bases). The clonotype was recovered from a man aged 50 to 59 who received an inactivated influenza vaccine. The CDR3 DNA follows: TGCAGTGCTAGTAAGGGGGTCTATAATTCACCCCTCCACTTT. As protein: CSASKGVYNSPLHF.